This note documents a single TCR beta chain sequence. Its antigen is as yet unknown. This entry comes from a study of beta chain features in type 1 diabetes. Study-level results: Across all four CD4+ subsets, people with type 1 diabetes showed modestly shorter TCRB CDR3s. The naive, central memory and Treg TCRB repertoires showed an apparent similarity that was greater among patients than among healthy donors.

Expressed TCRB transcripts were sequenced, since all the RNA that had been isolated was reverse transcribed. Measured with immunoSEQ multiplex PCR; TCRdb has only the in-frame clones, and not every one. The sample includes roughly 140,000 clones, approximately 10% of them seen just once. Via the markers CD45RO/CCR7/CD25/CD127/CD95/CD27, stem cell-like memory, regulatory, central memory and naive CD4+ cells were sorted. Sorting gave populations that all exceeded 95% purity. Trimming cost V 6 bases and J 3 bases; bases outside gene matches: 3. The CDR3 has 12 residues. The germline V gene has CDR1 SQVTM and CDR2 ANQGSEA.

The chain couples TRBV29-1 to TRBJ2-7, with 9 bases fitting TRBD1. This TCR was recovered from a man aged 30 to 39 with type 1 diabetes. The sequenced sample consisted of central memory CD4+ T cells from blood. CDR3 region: CSVATGGYEQYF. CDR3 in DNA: TGCAGCGTCGCGACAGGGGGCTACGAGCAGTACTTC.